These 25 T cell receptor beta chains came from one sample sequenced in a study of early T cells in non-severe SARS-CoV-2 infection (dated by TCRdb to 2020 to 2023). Library preparation was by 5' RACE. The sample was run on a NextSeq 500. The public reads were reanalyzed by TCRdb: fastp trimming at Q25, MiXCR alignment, in-frame beta chains only. Rows with one shared CDR3 protein collapse into an entry with the most common genes and DNA. This sample holds approximately 40,000 distinct CDR3 sequences; roughly 6.6% were observed only once. Less than 25% of the sample is held by the ten biggest clonotypes. The starting material was whole blood, obtained at baseline. These receptors were taken from an adult who was a healthcare worker with PCR-confirmed SARS-CoV-2 infection or an uninfected control (not recorded which).

This clonotype was found many times. This chain uses TRBV6-6 with TRBJ2-3; TRBD2 agrees at 11 bases. Per germline, CDR1 MNHNY and CDR2 SVGAGI (reference sequence). This CDR3 is built from 17 residues. V dropped 4 bases and J dropped 1; count of bases not matched to a gene: 7. CDR3 sequence reads: CASSLTRLAGRTDTQYF. DNA for the CDR3: TGTGCCAGCAGTTTGACCCGACTAGCGGGGCGCACAGATACGCAGTATTTT.

This clonotype was detected ten times or more. The CDR3 protein is CASSSPRTSGRAGNEQFF. CDR3 bases: TGTGCCAGCAGTTCCCCCCGTACTAGCGGGAGGGCCGGAAATGAGCAGTTCTTC. The rearrangement links TRBV28 to TRBJ2-1, with 13 bases aligning to TRBD2. Germline V gene lookup returns CDR1 MDHEN and CDR2 SYDVKM. CDR3 length equals 18 residues. With 4 bases clipped from V and 7 bases from J, the junction kept 13 bases outside the gene matches.

The chain carries TRBV10-3 and TRBJ2-7; TRBD1 is a possible D gene (5 bases). The CDR3 is 12 amino acids. Deletions cut 8 bases from V and 3 bases from J, with 11 bases between. The germline V gene has CDR1 ENHRY and CDR2 SYGVKD. The CDR3 region is CAIAGSGYEQYF. The DNA of the CDR3 is TGTGCCATCGCAGGGTCCGGCTACGAGCAGTACTTC.

The chain is built from TRBV27 and TRBJ2-5; the D is unclear. This CDR3 is 13 amino acids long. V was cut by 6 bases and J by 5 bases, with 13 bases left in between. Per the germline V gene, CDR1 is MNHEY and CDR2 is SMNVEV (reference sequence). CDR3 sequence reads: CASSYNPAETQYF. CDR3 DNA: TGTGCCAGCAGCTATAACCCAGCGGAGACCCAGTACTTC.

This clonotype was seen at least ten times. Germline and junction disagree at one end, which may indicate a read error. The chain links TRBV12-5 to TRBJ2-6; D is possibly TRBD1 (5 bases). CDR1 is LGHNT, CDR2 FRNRAP, per germline. There are 10 residues in the CDR3. In DNA form, the CDR3 reads TGTGCTAGTGGTCTCGCCAGGGTTCCTTTC. It codes for CASGLARVPF.

This clonotype has at least ten counts. The V and J genes are TRBV19 and TRBJ2-7, with D hard to call. The CDR3 is 13 amino acids. Trimming pared 4 bases from V and 2 bases from J, leaving 9 bases between. The germline V gene has CDR1 LNHDA and CDR2 SQIVND (reference sequence). This CDR3 reads CASSRADTYEQYF. CDR3 DNA sequence: TGTGCCAGTAGTAGGGCAGACACCTACGAGCAGTACTTC. Full variable domain (outside the CDR3, taken from reference TRBV19 and TRBJ2-7): DGGITQSPKYLFRKEGQNVTLSCEQNLNHDAMYWYRQDPGQGLRLIYYSQIVNDFQKGDIAEGYSVSREKKESFPLTVTSAQKNPTAFYLCASSRADTYEQYFGPGTRLTVT.

Many counts were recorded for this clonotype. V and J are TRBV7-8 and TRBJ2-7; D not certain. This CDR3 contains 12 residues. Germline V lookup: CDR1 SGHVS, CDR2 FQNEAQ. V shed 3 bases and J shed 3 bases, with 6 bases lying between them. CDR3 DNA: TGTGCCAGCAGCTTTGCTGGCTACGAGCAGTACTTC. It is translated as CASSFAGYEQYF.

Ten or more counts support this clonotype. The chain recombines TRBV7-2 with TRBJ2-7; D may correspond to TRBD1 or TRBD2 (6 bases each). V was cut by 5 bases and J by 6 bases, with 26 bases left in between. Germline CDR1 is SGHTA and CDR2 is FQGNSA. The CDR3 is 17 amino acids. This chain's CDR3 is CASSPNAAAGGGREQYF. The CDR3 region has the DNA TGTGCCAGCAGCCCCAACGCGGCGGCCGGGGGCGGTCGCGAGCAGTACTTC.

This clonotype was seen at least ten times. The rearrangement joins TRBV19 to TRBJ2-5; TRBD1 aligns across 9 bases. The V gene's germline CDR1 is LNHDA and CDR2 SQIVND (reference sequence). V dropped 5 bases and J dropped 5; count of bases not matched to a gene: 15. CDR3 length equals 17 residues. The CDR3 bases are TGTGCCAGTAGTCCGGGGACAGGGAGATTTGGATCGGAGACCCAGTACTTC. It specifies CASSPGTGRFGSETQYF.

This clonotype has ten or more counts. The V and J genes are TRBV9 and TRBJ2-1; weak D call: TRBD2 (6 bases). Germline CDR1 reads SGDLS; CDR2 reads YYNGEE. V was shortened by 3 bases and J by 6 bases, with 19 bases between the two germline ends. The CDR3 spans 16 residues. CDR3 sequence: CASSARDSLGGNEQFF. In DNA, the CDR3 is TGTGCCAGCAGCGCCCGGGACTCGCTGGGGGGCAATGAGCAGTTCTTC.

This clonotype was counted ten times or more. The rearrangement joins TRBV9 to TRBJ1-1; TRBD1 might be the D (5 bases). Germline V gene lookup returns CDR1 SGDLS and CDR2 YYNGEE. CDR3 length: 12 residues. The V and J ends lost 4 bases and 1 base respectively, with 5 bases between them. CDR3 DNA: TGTGCCAGCAGCAGGGGGAACACTGAAGCTTTCTTT. It translates to CASSRGNTEAFF. The full variable domain, with the rest looked up from reference TRBV9 and TRBJ1-1, is DSGVTQTPKHLITATGQRVTLRCSPRSGDLSVYWYQQSLDQGLQFLIQYYNGEERAKGNILERFSAQQFPDLHSELNLSSLELGDSALYFCASSRGNTEAFFGQGTRLTVV.

The genes are TRBV4-1 and TRBJ2-1, with 7 bases matching TRBD2. The V segment lost 2 bases and the J segment 10 bases; nucleotides outside the gene matches: 8. Germline V gives CDR1 MGHRA, CDR2 YSYEKL. The CDR3 spans 14 residues. This CDR3 reads CASSQTTAGREQFF. For the CDR3, the DNA is TGCGCCAGCAGCCAAACGACTGCCGGGAGGGAGCAGTTCTTC.

As for this clonotype: With a much larger clone just one base away, this may be a read error. The chain combines TRBV7-9 with TRBJ1-1; TRBD1 agrees at 8 bases. Germline V gene data show CDR1 as SEHNR and CDR2 as FQNEAQ (reference sequence). This CDR3 has 15 amino acids. This CDR3 reads CVSSTRQGLNTEAFF. The DNA for the CDR3 is TGTGTCAGCAGCACTAGACAGGGGCTAAACACTGAAGCTTTCTTT.

This chain uses TRBV2 with TRBJ2-2; 8 bases are shared with TRBD1. Germline V CDR1 and CDR2: SNHLY, FYNNEI. The CDR3 is 14 residues long. J gave up 4 bases and V 7 bases, and 5 bases lay outside the gene matches. In nucleotides, the CDR3 is TGTGCCAGCACGGTACAGGGGGGCACCGGGGAGCTGTTTTTT. Protein product: CASTVQGGTGELFF.

This clonotype was observed at least ten times. This rearrangement joins TRBV7-2 to TRBJ2-2; the D gene is possibly TRBD1 (6 bases). Germline V gives CDR1 SGHTA, CDR2 FQGNSA. Between the trimmed V and J ends, which lost 5 bases and 5 bases, there was a span of 9 bases. CDR3 length: 13 amino acids. The CDR3 loop is CASSPGQTGELFF. CDR3 DNA sequence: TGTGCCAGCAGCCCAGGACAGACCGGGGAGCTGTTTTTT.

This clonotype was seen a few times. The rearrangement joins TRBV20-1 to TRBJ2-3; 10 positions agree with TRBD2. Germline loops: CDR1 DFQATT, CDR2 SNEGSKA (reference sequence). The CDR3 covers 16 residues. The V and J ends lost 0 bases and 2 bases, in that order; junction bases with no gene match: 5. In DNA, the CDR3 is TGCAGTGCTAGAGATCCAGCGGGAGGGTCCACAGATACGCAGTATTTT. Translated: CSARDPAGGSTDTQYF.

This clonotype has at least ten counts. The rearrangement links TRBV7-2 to TRBJ2-5; D gene uncertain. V was pared by 5 bases and J by 3 bases, with 4 bases between. The CDR3 has 11 amino acids. Germline V CDR1 and CDR2: SGHTA, FQGNSA. The CDR3 reads CASSPKETQYF. The DNA of the CDR3 is TGTGCCAGCAGCCCAAAAGAGACCCAGTACTTC.

This chain connects TRBV7-9 to TRBJ2-1; 9 bases fit TRBD1. CDR1 is SEHNR and CDR2 is FQNEAQ in the germline V gene (reference sequence). The V and J ends lost 1 base and 4 bases, in that order; junction bases with no gene match: 17. This CDR3 contains 20 residues. CDR3 protein: CASSLGGGSMGTGRYNEQFF. The CDR3 DNA follows: TGTGCCAGCAGCTTAGGCGGGGGCTCCATGGGGACAGGGCGGTACAATGAGCAGTTCTTC.

The V and J genes are TRBV20-1 and TRBJ1-3; maybe TRBD1 (5 bases). V was cut by 6 bases and J by 4 bases, with 16 bases left in between. The CDR3 is 14 amino acids. Germline V CDR1 and CDR2: DFQATT, SNEGSKA (reference sequence). This CDR3 is CSAIQPGRGNTIYF. The CDR3 DNA sequence: TGCAGTGCCATCCAGCCAGGGCGAGGAAACACCATATATTTT.

This clonotype has a count of ten or more. The chain joins TRBV20-1 to TRBJ2-3, with 9 nucleotides matching TRBD2. CDR3 length: 15 amino acids. V was pared by 3 bases and J by 7 bases, with 11 bases of the junction left unmatched. The germline V gene has CDR1 DFQATT and CDR2 SNEGSKA (reference sequence). The CDR3 region has the DNA TGCAGTGCTAGTCCCTTAGCGGGAGTGCTAAATACGCAGTATTTT. It is translated as CSASPLAGVLNTQYF.

V gene TRBV24-1 combines with J gene TRBJ2-5, with D uncertain. Germline values: CDR1 KGHDR, CDR2 SFDVKD. V was shortened by 4 bases and J by 1 base, with 12 bases between the two germline ends. This CDR3 is built from 15 residues. The DNA for the CDR3 is TGTGCCACCAGTGACGCTCGACGGAGCCAAGAGACCCAGTACTTC. It encodes CATSDARRSQETQYF.

The chain has TRBV15 and TRBJ1-1; possibly TRBD1 for D (5 bases). The V and J ends lost 4 bases and 0 bases respectively, with 6 bases between them. The CDR3 loop spans 13 amino acids. Germline V CDR1 and CDR2: LNHNV, YYDKDF (reference sequence). CDR3 region: CATSNRMNTEAFF. The CDR3 nucleotides read TGTGCCACCAGCAACAGGATGAACACTGAAGCTTTCTTT.

In its sample, this clonotype was seen many times. CDR3 sequence (DNA): TGTGCCAGCAGCTTCGGTAGTAGCGGGGGGGCGCAGACGCAGTATTTT. Translated: CASSFGSSGGAQTQYF. V is TRBV7-2 and J is TRBJ2-3; 11 nucleotides align to TRBD2. The germline V gene encodes CDR1 SGHTA and CDR2 FQGNSA. CDR3 length equals 16 residues. V shed 3 bases and J 9 bases; nucleotides not matched to a gene: 11.

This chain links TRBV6-5 with TRBJ2-7; 11 bases line up with TRBD2. Germline values: CDR1 MNHEY, CDR2 SVGAGI. The V segment lost 8 bases and the J segment 5 bases; nucleotides outside the gene matches: 8. CDR3 length equals 14 residues. The CDR3 region is CASSRLAGSDEQYF. CDR3 bases: TGTGCCAGCTCTAGACTAGCGGGATCAGACGAGCAGTACTTC.

This clonotype was seen many times. This chain connects TRBV12-2 to TRBJ1-1; the table gives TRBD1 as D, unverified against the DNA. TRBV12-2 has pseudogene status. The CDR3 covers 13 residues. The CDR3 DNA is TGTGCAAGTCACAGGGGGGAGGCCACTGAAGCTTTCTTT. Translating gives CASHRGEATEAFF.